The following is a TCR beta chain sequence with its context. The germline V and J ends were trimmed by 0 bases and 2 bases, with 14 bases remaining between them. This CDR3 has 16 amino acids. In germline, CDR1 is SGHKS, CDR2 YYEKEE (reference sequence). This entry comes from a study of blood T cell repertoires in COVID-19. Study details: Acute-phase and convalescent COVID-19 samples originated in the United States, Italy and Spain.

Original handling: Nucleated cell number was recorded as an estimate derived from reference gene primer amplification. Libraries were prepared by immunoSEQ multiplex PCR; TCRdb keeps only in-frame clonotypes and omits some of them. The V and J calls and clone size come from that table; D and trimming were worked out from the DNA. The table records about 150,000 clones, roughly 78% of them present only once. Sequenced sample: peripheral blood. This clonotype was obtained from a man of 80 years or more with acute or convalescent COVID-19. The chain employs TRBV5-5 and TRBJ1-2; weak D call: TRBD1 (6 bases). This chain's CDR3 is CASSLVGRGANYGYTF. The CDR3 region has the DNA TGTGCCAGCAGCTTGGTGGGGCGGGGGGCGAACTATGGCTACACCTTC.